Sequencing of this T cell receptor (beta chain) was carried out in a study of blood T cell repertoires in COVID-19. The CDR3 runs to 17 residues. The junction had 5 bases not matched to a gene; V was cut back by 0 bases and J by 2 bases. Germline lookup yields CDR1 SGHRS and CDR2 YFSETQ. The data were produced by immunoSEQ multiplex PCR, yet TCRdb's version contains in-frame clones alone and is incomplete. The sample has 210,000 or so clones; around 91% are singletons. Sequencing was performed on peripheral blood. The chain joins TRBV5-1 to TRBJ2-3; 11 nucleotides align to TRBD2. This sequence was found in a woman aged 40 to 50 with acute or convalescent COVID-19. In nucleotides, the CDR3 is TGCGCCAGCAGCTTGGCAACTAGCGGGGGCCTCACAGATACGCAGTATTTT. It is translated as CASSLATSGGLTDTQYF.